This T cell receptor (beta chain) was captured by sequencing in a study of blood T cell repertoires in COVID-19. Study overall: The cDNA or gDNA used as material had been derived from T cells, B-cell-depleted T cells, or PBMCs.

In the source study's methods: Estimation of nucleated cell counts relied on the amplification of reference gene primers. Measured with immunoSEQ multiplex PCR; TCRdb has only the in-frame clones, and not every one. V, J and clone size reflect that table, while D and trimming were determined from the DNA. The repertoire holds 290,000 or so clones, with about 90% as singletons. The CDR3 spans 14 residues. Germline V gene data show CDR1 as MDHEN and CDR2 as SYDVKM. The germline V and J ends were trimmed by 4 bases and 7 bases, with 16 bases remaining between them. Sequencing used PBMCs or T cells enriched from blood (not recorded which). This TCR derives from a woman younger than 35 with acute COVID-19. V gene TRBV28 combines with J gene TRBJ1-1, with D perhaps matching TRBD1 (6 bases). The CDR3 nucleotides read TGTGCCAGCAGTTCTCCCAGGGGAGCAAGTGAAGCTTTCTTT. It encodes CASSSPRGASEAFF.